This T cell receptor (beta chain) was captured in a study of T cell responses to AZD1222 COVID-19 vaccine (dated by TCRdb to 2020 to 2023). As for the study more broadly: AZD1222 recipients whose second dose came at about 4 weeks and those whose second dose came at about 12 weeks were combined into one group, since spike-specific TCR depth and breadth did not differ between the two schedules. TCR sequencing covered 230 or so trial participants: 207 given two doses of AZD1222 and 26 given two doses of MenACWY control vaccine. Trial participants were enrolled into age subgroups of 18-55, 56-69 and 70-plus years, which contained around 150, 28 and 57 TCR-sequenced participants, respectively.

V drops 3 bases and J drops 4 bases, leaving 11 bases in between. CDR1 and CDR2 are read off the germline V gene as SGDLS and YYNGEE. From cysteine to phenylalanine, the CDR3 is 14 amino acids long. CDR3 DNA only is kept here, 42 bases in frame from base 1. The CDR3 regions of human TCRbeta chains were analyzed by immunosequencing. The paper's processing steps were these. Repertoire TCRs were checked for matches against a reference library of SARS-CoV-2-specific TCRs that had been generated using the MIRA antigen-specificity platform. Breadth was defined as the fraction of unique TCRs that were SARS-CoV-2-associated, and depth was defined as the fraction of total T cells that were SARS-CoV-2-associated. Using the MIRA data, every spike-specific TCR was mapped to the spike region that the TCR reacted to and assigned to either a CD4 or a CD8 class. Log10-transformed breadth and depth values were compared by one-way ANOVA with Sidak's multiple comparisons tests. The source is immuneACCESS, and TCRdb retained only in-frame sequences with V and J called. Part of the clones is not carried over; for the studies checked, unresolved V genes explain less than half of this, and the remainder is unexplained. That table gives V, J and clone size, and the DNA gave D and trimming. Across this sample there are over 110,000 clones, with 80% to 95% seen only once. The leading ten clones occupy around 1.7% of the sample.

Notes on this clone: Its antigen is currently not known. Base qualities are missing; no much larger clone stands one base away.

The time point label on this specimen signifies: baseline before first vaccination. Samples from vaccinated people were obtained from the UK trials COV001 and COV002, which included a single-blind randomized controlled phase 2/3 trial of AZD1222 (ChAdOx1 nCoV-19) in healthy adults. For TCRbeta chain sequencing, PBMC samples from trial participants were taken at day 0 and at day 28 after the second dose. Paper-wide results and their limitations: Participants were mostly white British and included more females than males, and it was suggested by the authors that clonal diversity may have been underestimated. After two AZD1222 doses, spike-specific TCR breadth and depth were significantly higher than at day 0 and than in MenACWY recipients. Reportedly, almost half of the unique spike-specific TCRs recognized epitopes lying outside the regions that are mutated in the B.1.351 and B.1.1.7 variants. Vaccine-associated CD4 TCRs spanned the whole spike protein, with dominant responses in regions 160-218 and 743-854. Because no day 14 peak-response samples were available, repertoires were characterized only after the peak T cell response. Only a handful of AZD1222 recipients were SARS-CoV-2 seropositive at baseline, limiting conclusions about previously exposed vaccinees. In the small 56-69-year group, the increase in depth fell short of significance, most likely because of low power.

This TCR came from an adult in good health. The chain uses TRBV9 and TRBJ1-3; the D region possibly corresponds to TRBD1 (5 bases align). The input for sequencing was peripheral blood, taken on day 0 of AZD1222 vaccination. The CDR3 protein is CASSEQGVGNTIYF. The bases are TGTGCCAGCAGCGAGCAGGGCGTCGGAAACACCATATATTTT.